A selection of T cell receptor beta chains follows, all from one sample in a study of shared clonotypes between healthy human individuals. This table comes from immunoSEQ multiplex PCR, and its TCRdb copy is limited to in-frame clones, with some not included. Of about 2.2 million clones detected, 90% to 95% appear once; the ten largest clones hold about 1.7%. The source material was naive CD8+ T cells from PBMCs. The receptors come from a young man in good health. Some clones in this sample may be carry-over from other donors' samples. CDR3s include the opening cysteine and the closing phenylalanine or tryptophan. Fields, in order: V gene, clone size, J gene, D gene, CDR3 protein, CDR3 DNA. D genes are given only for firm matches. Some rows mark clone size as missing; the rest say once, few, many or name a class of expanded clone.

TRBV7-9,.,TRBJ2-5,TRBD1,CASSPHRGLRETQYF,TGTGCCAGCAGCCCGCACAGGGGGCTCAGGGAGACCCAGTACTTC
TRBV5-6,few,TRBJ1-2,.,CASSSMYGYTF,TGTGCCAGCAGCTCTATGTATGGCTACACCTTC
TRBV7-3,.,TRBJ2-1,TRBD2,CASSSRETSANNEQFF,TGTGCCAGCAGCTCGCGTGAGACTAGCGCGAACAATGAGCAGTTCTTC
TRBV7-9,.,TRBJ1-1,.,CASSPSRTDTEAFF,TGTGCCAGCAGCCCCTCGAGGACGGACACTGAAGCTTTCTTT
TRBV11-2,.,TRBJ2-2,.,CATCPRVPANTGELFF,TGTGCCACATGCCCCAGGGTCCCCGCGAACACCGGGGAGCTGTTTTTT
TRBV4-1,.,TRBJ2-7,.,CASSQESRAYEQYF,TGCGCCAGCAGCCAAGAAAGCAGGGCCTACGAGCAGTACTTC
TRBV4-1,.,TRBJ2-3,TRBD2,CASSQGTSGSTDTQYF,TGCGCCAGCAGCCAAGGGACTAGCGGGAGCACAGATACGCAGTATTTT
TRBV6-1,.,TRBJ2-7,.,CASSEATAGAVGHEQYF,TGTGCCAGCAGTGAAGCTACCGCGGGGGCAGTTGGCCACGAGCAGTACTTC
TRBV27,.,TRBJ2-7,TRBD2,CASSLGTSGREQYF,TGTGCCAGCAGTTTAGGTACTAGCGGGAGGGAGCAGTACTTC
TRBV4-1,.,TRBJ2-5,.,CASSPVGQETQYF,TGCGCCAGCAGCCCGGTGGGCCAAGAGACCCAGTACTTC
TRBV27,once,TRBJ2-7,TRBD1,CASSPPPGQGLTYEQYF,TGTGCCAGCAGTCCCCCCCCAGGACAGGGCCTAACCTACGAGCAGTACTTC
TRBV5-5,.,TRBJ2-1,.,CASSLGSTDEQFF,TGTGCCAGCAGCTTAGGGTCCACGGATGAGCAGTTCTTC
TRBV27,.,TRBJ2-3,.,CASGDPDTQYF,TGTGCCAGCGGGGACCCCGATACGCAGTATTTT
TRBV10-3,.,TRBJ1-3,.,CAISEGGFFSGNTIYF,TGTGCCATCAGTGAGGGCGGGTTCTTCTCTGGAAACACCATATATTTT
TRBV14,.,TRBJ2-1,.,CASSRGARNEQFF,TGTGCCAGCAGCAGGGGGGCGAGAAATGAGCAGTTCTTC
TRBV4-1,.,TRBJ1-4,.,CASSRTGSPTNEKLFF,TGCGCCAGCAGCCGGACCGGGAGCCCAACTAATGAAAAACTGTTTTTT
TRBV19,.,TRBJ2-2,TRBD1,CASRRQGADGELFF,TGTGCCAGTAGAAGACAGGGGGCGGACGGGGAGCTGTTTTTT
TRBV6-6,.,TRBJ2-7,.,CASSYSRRTYEQYF,TGTGCCAGCAGTTACTCTAGACGGACCTACGAGCAGTACTTC
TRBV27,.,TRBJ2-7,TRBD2,CASSPLTSDLNYEQYF,TGTGCCAGCAGTCCATTAACTAGCGATTTAAACTACGAGCAGTACTTC
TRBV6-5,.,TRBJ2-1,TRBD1,CASSTSDRGRNEQFF,TGTGCCAGCAGTACATCAGACAGGGGCCGCAATGAGCAGTTCTTC